The clone carrying this T cell receptor (beta chain) was counted a few times. Its antigen is as yet unknown. This entry is derived from a study of identical twins. Study-wide results and caveats: Weaker excess twin sharing was seen among beta out-of-frame sequences. Twin-shared out-of-frame alpha sequences were enriched for low generation probability. The presence of invariant MAIT and iNKT cells could partly confound analyses of zero-insertion sequences.

Trimming left V 0 bases short and J 15 bases short, with 22 bases between. Per germline, CDR1 SGHKS and CDR2 YYEKEE (reference sequence). The CDR3 contains 15 residues. TCRdb re-derived calls from the 5' RACE reads in MiXCR, one entry per CDR3 protein. The table has about 660,000 distinct CDR3 sequences, more than 6.5% seen once. The data were also submitted as part of a second study, on yellow fever vaccine responses in identical twins. From that second work: Reportedly, the T cell response mounted by twins to vaccine seemed partly convergent, partly personalized.

The origin of this receptor is a woman under 30 in good health. The specimen was PBMCs. The gene calls are TRBV5-5 and TRBJ2-1, with D perhaps given as TRBD1 or TRBD2 (6 bases each). This CDR3 is CASSLGSEASGARFF. The CDR3 bases are TGTGCCAGCAGCTTGGGATCGGAAGCGTCGGGGGCTCGGTTCTTC.